This record looks at one T cell receptor (beta chain) sequence and its context. This clone was seen a single time. What this receptor recognizes is not known. The record has no base qualities; no much larger clone is one base away. The cohort consisted of hundreds of healthy bone marrow donors. At the time of sampling, all cohort members were nominally healthy, though unrecorded immune exposures were likely present. The donor was CMV seropositive and belonged to the group of about 290 seropositive cohort members. A peripheral blood sample was collected from each donor, and TCR beta sequencing was performed on peripheral blood mononuclear cells. The Qiagen DNeasy Blood Extraction Kit was used to extract genomic DNA from the blood cell samples. This entry is derived from a study of cytomegalovirus exposure and HLA in healthy donors (dated by TCRdb to about 2017). Regarding the complete study: An earlier analysis of some 600 of the donors reported approximately 260 Gb of sequence data and 117 million unique TCR beta sequences obtained from 150 million to 200 million T cells. Roughly 310 gigabases of sequencing data and approximately 93 million unique TCR sequences were included in an early release covering 500 to 750 HLA-typed donors. Of the 300 to 400 genotyped donors, about 84% fell in the genetic ancestry cluster associated with self-reported Caucasian donors. The study was designed to test whether signatures of past pathogen exposure could be identified by cataloging public T cell receptors. Using immunosequencing, the study profiled T cell repertoires from about 650 subjects and related those repertoires to cytomegalovirus serostatus. In addition to the first cohort of 666 subjects, a separate validation cohort of around 110 different subjects was used. To predict cytomegalovirus infection status, the study brought together high-throughput TCR immunosequencing, statistical association of individual TCRs with disease status, and machine learning. In a later analysis, previously published TCR beta repertoires from about 670 donors were re-analyzed and high-resolution HLA genotyping was added so that TCR occurrence patterns could be studied. In the later analysis, no new phenotypic data were used to find candidate immune exposures; instead, reliance was placed on TCR beta sequences and their occurrence across donors. To decide whether each TCR beta V gene segment behaved as functional or pseudogenic, an earlier analysis of some 540 of the donors relied on high-throughput TCR beta sequencing. Alongside the repertoire data, information on donor age, sex, ethnicity and CMV serostatus was compiled. Genome-wide SNP genotypes for about three fifths of the 666 donors were used in a later genetic analysis, which treated that subset as a discovery cohort. All discovery cohort repertoires had been generated on a single sequencing platform. HLA typing included class I and class II loci at four-digit resolution. Typing coverage differed by locus: A, B, C, DRB1 and DQB1 were typed in about 620-630 donors, DQA1 in about 500, DPA1 in around 600, and DPB1 in roughly 470. A handful of DR-DQ haplotypes were handled as single units for association and clustering because linkage in the cohort was strong. On average, roughly 240,000 unique TCR beta nucleotide sequences were sequenced per donor among fewer than 500 genotyped donors of the cohort, with 15% to 20% of those sequences being non-productive. What the study reported, not specific to this receptor: Broadly in line with IMGT annotations, most TCR beta V segments showed up in productive rearrangements about 87% or about 30% of the time in an earlier analysis of several hundred of the donors. In a later genetic analysis, a missense DCLRE1C variant was associated with V-gene and J-gene trimming of TCR beta chains, and the association was replicated in an independent cohort. The cohort was sequenced for TCR beta chains only, and without alpha or paired-chain data the features that could be detected were limited. The study listed 164 TCR beta chains as associated with cytomegalovirus. At a false discovery rate of 0.05, a later analysis linked around 17,000 TCR beta sequences to specific HLA alleles. Because some donors lacked HLA typing at each locus, the association tests relied only on the typed subset. Most CMV-associated TCR beta chains appeared to be HLA-restricted in a later analysis, and the HLA associations seemed to be driven largely by CMV exposure. Most TCR sequences were seen in very few donors, while some public TCRs were found in many individuals. A later analysis found that TCR association rates varied across HLA loci, with DRB1 alleles showing the most associated TCRs and HLA-C alleles the fewest. Compared with equally common non-associated chains, HLA-associated TCR beta chains in a later analysis were more clonally expanded and had lower generation probabilities. The authors suggested that the approach could potentially be extended to other disease states and immunological phenotypes. Several of the top co-occurrence clusters appeared to be linked to parvovirus B19, influenza, CMV and Epstein-Barr virus, according to a later analysis. In vitro tests confirmed that a few of the cytomegalovirus-associated TCR beta chains recognize cytomegalovirus antigens. According to a later genetic analysis, donors in an Asian-associated ancestry cluster had fewer N-insertions in productive TCRs than the approximately 650-donor mean. Because counts were too low, about 15 rarely observed V segments, including chromosome 9 orphons, were left out of the earlier analysis of 587 of the donors. A further reported finding was that TCR beta sequences accurately predicted the HLA-A and HLA-B alleles for most subjects in the first cohort. Strong co-occurrence of HLA alleles, especially DR and DQ, made assigning TCR associations to individual alleles difficult. For the cohort, immune exposure information was limited to CMV serostatus. A cluster of highly shared sequence variants was judged likely to represent a technical artifact of the sequencing pipeline. Sequencing depth was assumed to be roughly uniform across donors in the presence/absence analyses, though that assumption may not hold. In both the original and validation cohorts, the classifier was reported to diagnose cytomegalovirus status with high specificity and sensitivity. Correlated functional status among segregating V segments might reflect linkage disequilibrium, but an unknown experimental factor could not be ruled out.

Receptor amplification or capture employed the immunoSEQ multiplex PCR assay. The multiplex PCR relied on a mix of 60 forward primers for TCR Vbeta segments and 13 reverse primers for TCR Jbeta segments. The CDR3 region of rearranged TCR beta genes was amplified from genomic DNA with a multiplex PCR assay. On the Illumina HiSeq System, the amplified TCR beta libraries were sequenced as 87-base-pair reads. In the paper's pipeline: Across the 670 or so repertoires, a later analysis counted about 81 million unique TCR beta chains, around 10 million of which were shared by at least two donors. To remove PCR and sequencing errors, raw reads were error-corrected and collapsed into unique sequences using a nearest-neighbor algorithm that merged closely related sequences. To assign V, D and J gene segments, CDR3 sequences were aligned to IMGT reference sequences. For a sequence to be retained, a match of at least six nucleotides to both a V gene segment and a J gene segment was required. A rearrangement was called productive if the CDR3 had no stop codons and remained in frame with V and J, and every other rearrangement was called non-productive. CDR3 was defined by IMGT convention, running from the second conserved V-encoded cysteine to the conserved J-encoded phenylalanine. The earlier analysis of 500 to 600 of the donors excluded sequences that lacked an unambiguous match to a single V gene segment. An earlier analysis of a few hundred of the donors classified V segments as functional when productive rearrangements were above 56.7% and as segregating when the standard deviation between donors was above 5%. To diagnose cytomegalovirus status from the catalog of TCR beta chain sequences, a statistical classification framework was built. In a later analysis, V and J genes were assigned by comparing TCR nucleotide sequences against IMGT/GENE-DB human TR gene sequences. In a later analysis, CDR3 sequences and most-parsimonious VDJ recombination scenarios were assigned using the TCRdist pipeline. In a later analysis, each TCR beta chain was defined by its CDR3 amino acid sequence together with its V-gene family, and reads lacking a unique V-gene family were excluded. To address suspected cross-contamination and a sequencing artifact, a later analysis removed 450 to 700 highly shared, low-generation-probability nucleotide sequences. For each public chain, a later analysis derived a clonal expansion index from normalized ranks of inferred template counts within each repertoire. A later analysis computed generation probabilities with a VDJ recombination model fitted to out-of-frame rearrangements, and checked the results against IGoR. In a later analysis, hypergeometric tests were used to score TCR-TCR, TCR-HLA and TCR-CMV co-occurrence, with a repertoire-size bias correction applied to TCR pairs. A later analysis estimated false discovery rates by permuting HLA or CMV assignments 20 times. In a later analysis, co-occurring TCRs were grouped with DBSCAN, and TCRdist sequence similarity was added when clustering was performed within HLA-allele-positive subsets. Repertoires with fewer than 30,000 or more than 120,000 public chains, plus five repertoires with anomalous nucleotide sharing, were excluded from co-occurrence clustering. Drawn from immuneACCESS, this table holds only the in-frame rearrangements with V and J called that TCRdb kept. Clones are partly lost; checked studies trace under half to an unresolved V gene and leave the rest unexplained. The DNA gave D and trimming, while V, J and clone size come from that table. The sample profile shows more than 95,000 clones; around four fifths of them were found once. Clones ranked in the top ten supply approximately 8.6% of the sample.

This receptor was taken from a woman aged 40 to 49 in good health and CMV-seropositive. Sequencing input: PBMCs.

The CDR3 reads as follows: CASSFSGDETQYF. The sequenced DNA: TGCGCCAGCAGCTTTTCAGGGGACGAGACCCAGTACTTC. Rearrangement joined TRBV5-1 to TRBJ2-5; the best D guess is TRBD1, with 6 bases matching. The cysteine opens and the phenylalanine closes a CDR3 of 13 amino acids. The sequence is cut down to CDR3 DNA, 39 bases in frame from base 1. Trimming removed 2 bases from V and 5 bases from J, leaving 10 bases between the germline ends. The germline V gene specifies SGHRS as CDR1 and YFSETQ as CDR2.